This entry lists 13 T cell receptor beta chains sequenced from one sample in a study of cytomegalovirus exposure and HLA in healthy donors. PCR involved 60 Vbeta and 13 Jbeta primers. TCRdb's copy holds only in-frame clones and misses some; the assay was immunoSEQ multiplex PCR. The ten most abundant clones cover around 3.2% of a sample with roughly 100,000 clones. Sequencing was performed on PBMCs. The receptors derive from a man in his forties in good health and CMV-seronegative.

V is TRBV5-8 and J is TRBJ2-1; no definite D call. CDR3 length: 16 amino acids. The germline gives CDR1 SGHTS, CDR2 YDEGEE. The V gene lost 0 bases and the J gene lost 2 bases, with 12 bases spanning the gap. The CDR3 DNA follows: TGTGCCAGCAGCTTGGGTGGAGTCGACCCCTACAATGAGCAGTTCTTC. Amino acids: CASSLGGVDPYNEQFF. The whole variable domain, filled in from reference TRBV5-8 and TRBJ2-1, reads EAGVTQSPTHLIKTRGQQATLRCSPISGHTSVYWYQQALGLGLQFLLWYDEGEERNRGNFPPRFSGRQFPNYSSELNVNALELEDSALYLCASSLGGVDPYNEQFFGPGTRLTVL.

The rearrangement uses TRBV27 and TRBJ1-6; the match to TRBD1 covers 9 bases. Per the germline V gene, CDR1 is MNHEY and CDR2 is SMNVEV (reference sequence). This CDR3 is 14 amino acids long. After removal of 6 bases from V and 7 bases from J, the junction contained 4 bases not matched to a gene. The CDR3 spells CASRGQGGNSPLHF. In DNA form, the CDR3 reads TGTGCCAGCAGGGGACAGGGCGGCAATTCACCCCTCCACTTT.

V and J are TRBV10-3 and TRBJ1-2; D may be TRBD1 (5 bases). Trimming removed 2 bases at V and 8 bases at J, with 12 bases between. This CDR3 contains 13 residues. Germline lookup yields CDR1 ENHRY and CDR2 SYGVKD. The CDR3 DNA sequence: TGTGCCATCAGTGAGGACAGAGCCGGGGGCTACACCTTC. Protein product: CAISEDRAGGYTF.

The rearrangement uses TRBV7-9 and TRBJ1-2; a weak D match, TRBD1 (6 bases). The CDR3 runs to 16 residues. The ends were cut back, 5 bases at V and 4 bases at J, with 20 bases in the middle. Germline V gene lookup returns CDR1 SEHNR and CDR2 FQNEAQ (reference sequence). The CDR3 sequence is CASSLRAVTGLYGYTF. The CDR3 coding sequence is TGTGCCAGCAGCCTCCGCGCGGTGACAGGACTCTATGGCTACACCTTC.

The chain carries TRBV5-1 and TRBJ2-7; D uncertain. The V end was cut by 4 bases, the J end by 0 bases, with 11 bases between. Germline V gives CDR1 SGHRS, CDR2 YFSETQ. CDR3 size: 14 residues. The CDR3 sequence: CASSQLQSSYEQYF. DNA for the CDR3: TGCGCCAGCAGCCAATTACAGAGCTCCTACGAGCAGTACTTC.

The chain has TRBV18 and TRBJ2-3, with TRBD2 matching over 7 bases. The CDR3 consists of 15 residues. The V gene's germline CDR1 is KGHSH and CDR2 LQKENI. The V and J ends lost 3 bases and 5 bases, in that order; junction bases with no gene match: 8. The CDR3 here is CASSPRGVAGDTQYF. The CDR3 region has the DNA TGTGCCAGCTCACCCCGAGGGGTAGCGGGAGATACGCAGTATTTT.

The chain joins TRBV29-1 to TRBJ2-5; 10 positions match TRBD1. With V trimmed by 7 bases and J by 3 bases, 2 bases remained unmatched. Germline V gives CDR1 SQVTM, CDR2 ANQGSEA. This CDR3 region has 12 residues. In nucleotides, the CDR3 is TGCAGCGCCGGACAGGGGGAAGAGACCCAGTACTTC. Residues: CSAGQGEETQYF.

The CDR3 spells CASSPGAGGPSYEQYF. The DNA for the CDR3 is TGTGCCAGCAGCCCTGGGGCGGGAGGGCCATCCTACGAGCAGTACTTC. The chain links TRBV27 to TRBJ2-7; 9 bases align to TRBD2. Losses at the gene ends were 6 bases for V and 1 base for J; bases not matched to a gene: 10. Germline V gene lookup returns CDR1 MNHEY and CDR2 SMNVEV (reference sequence). CDR3 length: 16 residues.

Points on this clone: Relative to the germline gene, one junction end is altered; a read error may explain this. V is TRBV5-4 and J is TRBJ2-5; a weak D match, TRBD2 (6 bases). Looked up from germline, CDR1 is SGHNT and CDR2 is YYREEE (reference sequence). CDR3 length equals 17 residues. The CDR3 loop reads CASRLGAAGGTQETQYF. The CDR3 nucleotides read TGTGCCAGCAGGTTGGGTGCCGCCGGGGGAACACAAGAGACCCAGTACTTC.

The rearrangement links TRBV5-4 to TRBJ1-2; D is possibly TRBD1 (5 bases). The CDR3 length is 17 residues. Germline loops: CDR1 SGHNT, CDR2 YYREEE (reference sequence). V gave up 4 bases and J gave up 6 bases, with 25 bases separating them. The CDR3 loop reads CASSLQRTRGTEDGYTF. CDR3 sequence (DNA): TGTGCCAGCAGCCTACAGCGGACACGGGGGACTGAGGATGGCTACACCTTC.

As DNA, the CDR3 is TGTGCCAGCAGCTTACGCGGGCCGGGACAACTTAATGAAAAACTGTTTTTT. This translates into CASSLRGPGQLNEKLFF. V and J are TRBV11-2 and TRBJ1-4; D might be TRBD1 (6 bases). There are 17 residues in the CDR3. Germline V gene lookup returns CDR1 SGHAT and CDR2 FQNNGV. The V end lost 2 bases, the J end lost 4 bases, and 17 bases lay between the germline ends.

The CDR3, as DNA: TGTGCCAGCAGTTTAGGGCGGGGAGATACGCAGTATTTT. Its protein is CASSLGRGDTQYF. The V gene is TRBV27, the J gene TRBJ2-3, with D possibly TRBD2 on 6 matching bases. CDR3 length equals 13 residues. V was cut by 2 bases and J by 5 bases, with 8 bases left in between. Germline CDR1 and CDR2: MNHEY and SMNVEV (reference sequence).

V and J are TRBV7-2 and TRBJ2-5, with 7 positions matching TRBD1. This CDR3 comprises 14 residues. The germline V gene has CDR1 SGHTA and CDR2 FQGNSA. V trimming: 5 bases; J trimming: 5 bases; junction bases outside the gene matches: 8. The CDR3 region has the DNA TGTGCCAGCAGCCCCTACAGGGGTACCGAGACCCAGTACTTC. Translating it yields CASSPYRGTETQYF.